This TCR beta chain stems from a study of T cell responses to AZD1222 COVID-19 vaccine. General study points: Reportedly, nearly half of unique spike TCRs recognized epitopes outside B.1.351/B.1.1.7 mutations. Repertoire sampling occurred only after the peak T cell response. The breadth and depth of Spike-specific TCRs increased once two AZD1222 doses had been given.

This clone was detected ten times or more. As yet, its antigen is unknown. Some clones are missing from TCRdb's copy, which holds only in-frame ones; the method was immunoSEQ multiplex PCR. The sample has about 150,000 clones; 90% are singletons. The V end was cut by 0 bases, the J end by 2 bases, with 11 bases between. Germline V gene sequence: CDR1 LGHNA, CDR2 YSLEER. The CDR3 runs to 15 residues. V usage is TRBV4-3 and J usage is TRBJ2-7; D is unclear. The TCR sequence derives from an adult who received the AZD1222 COVID-19 vaccine. The sample here was peripheral blood, taken 28 days after the second AZD1222 dose. Here the CDR3 DNA reads TGCGCCAGCAGCCAAGATTTGGCGACAACCTACGAGCAGTACTTC. Its protein product is CASSQDLATTYEQYF.